Sequencing of this T cell receptor (beta chain) was carried out in a study of blood T cells in healthy people across ages. A second PCR of roughly 7 to 11 cycles used a sample-barcoded 5' primer and a J-beta primer mix. A minimum of 2.5 million CDR3-containing paired-end reads was obtained for each sample. Using its own MiXCR run on the 5' RACE reads, TCRdb lists one record per CDR3 protein. The data hold 700,000 to 1,000,000 distinct CDR3 sequences, with under 55% observed a single time. No fewer than 6 micrograms of total RNA were isolated from every sample. The CDR3 is made up of 16 amino acids. V dropped 3 bases and J dropped 1; count of bases not matched to a gene: 4. Germline V lookup: CDR1 SGHTA, CDR2 FQGTGA.

The receptor was derived from a man in his 60s in good health. The chain recombines TRBV7-3 with TRBJ1-1; 11 bases are shared with TRBD1. Source material: blood. The CDR3 here is CASSFEDRGQNTEAFF. Here the CDR3 DNA reads TGTGCCAGCAGCTTCGAGGACAGGGGGCAGAACACTGAAGCTTTCTTT.